The next 8 T cell receptor beta chains were all read from a single sample in a study of T cell responses to AZD1222 COVID-19 vaccine. Data came from immunoSEQ multiplex PCR; TCRdb stores just in-frame clones and leaves some out. The sample lists more than 50,000 clones, approximately 90% seen once, with roughly 3% in the top ten. Sequenced here: peripheral blood, sampled 28 days after the second AZD1222 dose. The receptors were gathered from an adult who received the AZD1222 COVID-19 vaccine.

This clone has only a few counts. The chain employs TRBV6-6 and TRBJ1-5; 11 bases align to TRBD1. The germline V gene encodes CDR1 MNHNY and CDR2 SVGAGI (reference sequence). The CDR3 runs to 17 residues. V lost 5 bases to trimming and J lost 2 bases; unmatched junction nucleotides: 8. Here the CDR3 DNA reads TGTGCCAGCAGTCCCGGGACAGGGGGGACCGGCAATCAGCCCCAGCATTTT. Protein product: CASSPGTGGTGNQPQHF.

This clone was observed a handful of times. This CDR3 reads CASSIGGDLAKNIQYF. CDR3 coding DNA: TGTGCCAGTAGTATAGGGGGGGACCTAGCCAAAAACATTCAGTACTTC. The rearrangement uses TRBV19 and TRBJ2-4, with a possible D match to TRBD2 (6 bases). V lost 1 base and J lost 0, with 10 bases in between. Germline V gene data show CDR1 as LNHDA and CDR2 as SQIVND (reference sequence). This CDR3 region has 16 residues.

This clone was counted a single time. The chain combines TRBV28 with TRBJ1-1; D perhaps matches TRBD1 (5 bases). V lost 7 bases to trimming and J lost 4 bases, with 16 bases between them. Germline V lookup: CDR1 MDHEN, CDR2 SYDVKM. This CDR3 has 14 amino acids. DNA for the CDR3: TGTGCCAGCATTACGGACGGTCAGGGCACTGAAGCTTTCTTT. It is translated as CASITDGQGTEAFF.

The chain carries TRBV24-1 and TRBJ2-7; D gene ambiguous. This CDR3 has 12 residues. The ends were cut back, 5 bases at V and 3 bases at J, with 7 bases in the middle. In germline, CDR1 is KGHDR, CDR2 SFDVKD. CDR3 DNA: TGTGCCACCAGTGGCCACAGCTACGAGCAGTACTTC. It is translated as CATSGHSYEQYF.

This chain connects TRBV13 to TRBJ2-5; D call uncertain. CDR3 length equals 11 residues. The germline V gene has CDR1 PRHDT and CDR2 FYEKMQ (reference sequence). The V end was cut by 5 bases, the J end by 1 base, with 2 bases between. Here the CDR3 DNA reads TGTGCCAGCAGCATCCAAGAGACCCAGTACTTC. Its translation: CASSIQETQYF.

The rearrangement links TRBV7-8 to TRBJ2-7; D call uncertain. The CDR3 sequence is 14 residues long. From germline, CDR1 is SGHVS and CDR2 FQNEAQ. Deletions cut 1 base from V and 3 bases from J, with 10 bases between. The CDR3 DNA reads as TGTGCCAGCAGCTTAGGACATCGAAGCTACGAGCAGTACTTC. Encoded protein: CASSLGHRSYEQYF.

A single count supports this clone. This chain connects TRBV24-1 to TRBJ2-7, with 8 bases fitting TRBD2. Germline loops: CDR1 KGHDR, CDR2 SFDVKD. V trimming: 3 bases; J trimming: 6 bases; junction bases outside the gene matches: 12. CDR3 length: 16 amino acids. In DNA, the CDR3 is TGTGCCACCAGTGATACGACGGGGGGGGCCCCCTTCGAGCAGTACTTC. Translated: CATSDTTGGAPFEQYF.

The chain carries TRBV18 and TRBJ2-2; TRBD2 matches at 11 bases. The germline gives CDR1 KGHSH, CDR2 LQKENI. This CDR3 has 17 amino acids. Trimming removed 1 base from V and 3 bases from J; junction bases left unmatched: 4. The CDR3 DNA sequence: TGTGCCAGCTCACCACGACTAGCGGGATTTGACACCGGGGAGCTGTTTTTT. Residues: CASSPRLAGFDTGELFF.